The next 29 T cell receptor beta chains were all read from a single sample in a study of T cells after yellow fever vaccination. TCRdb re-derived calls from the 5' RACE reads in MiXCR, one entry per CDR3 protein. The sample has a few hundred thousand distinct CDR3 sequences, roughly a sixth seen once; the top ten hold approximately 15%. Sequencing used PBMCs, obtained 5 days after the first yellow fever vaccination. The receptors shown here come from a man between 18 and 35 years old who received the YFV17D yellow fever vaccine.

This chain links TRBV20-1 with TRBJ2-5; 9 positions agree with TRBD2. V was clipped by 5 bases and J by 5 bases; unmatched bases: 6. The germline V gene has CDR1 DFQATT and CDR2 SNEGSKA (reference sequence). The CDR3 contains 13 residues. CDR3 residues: CSALAGVGETQYF. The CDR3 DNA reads TGCAGTGCTTTAGCGGGGGTTGGGGAGACCCAGTACTTC.

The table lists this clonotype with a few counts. CDR3 in amino acids: CASRVDGVEAFF. As DNA, the CDR3 is TGTGCCAGCAGAGTGGACGGAGTTGAAGCTTTCTTT. The chain carries TRBV6-5 and TRBJ1-1, with unresolved D. Trimming removed 6 bases at V and 7 bases at J, with 12 bases between. The CDR3 runs 12 residues. Germline V gene lookup returns CDR1 MNHEY and CDR2 SVGAGI.

CDR3: CASSLTYRGFGYTF. DNA for the CDR3: TGTGCCAGCAGTCTTACCTACAGGGGATTTGGCTACACCTTC. This chain joins TRBV12-3 or TRBV12-4 and TRBJ1-2; 7 bases align to TRBD1. The CDR3 is made up of 14 amino acids. After removal of 5 bases from V and 7 bases from J, the junction contained 10 bases not matched to a gene.

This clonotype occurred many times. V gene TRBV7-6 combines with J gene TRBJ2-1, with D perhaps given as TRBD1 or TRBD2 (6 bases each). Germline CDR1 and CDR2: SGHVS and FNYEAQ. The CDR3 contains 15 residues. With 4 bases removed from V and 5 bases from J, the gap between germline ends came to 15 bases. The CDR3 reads CASSSYQGRNNEQFF. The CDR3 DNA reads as TGTGCCAGCAGCTCGTACCAGGGGAGGAACAATGAGCAGTTCTTC.

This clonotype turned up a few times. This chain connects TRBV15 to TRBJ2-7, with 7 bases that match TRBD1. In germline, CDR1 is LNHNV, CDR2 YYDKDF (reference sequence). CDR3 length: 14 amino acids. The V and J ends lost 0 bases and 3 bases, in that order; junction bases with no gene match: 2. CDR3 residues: CATSRDAGGYEQYF. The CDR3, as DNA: TGTGCCACCAGCAGAGATGCAGGGGGCTACGAGCAGTACTTC.

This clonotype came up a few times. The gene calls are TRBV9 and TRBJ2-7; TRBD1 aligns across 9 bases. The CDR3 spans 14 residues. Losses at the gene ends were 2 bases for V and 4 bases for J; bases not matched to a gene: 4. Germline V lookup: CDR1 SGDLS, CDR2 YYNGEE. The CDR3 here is CASSVGQGRYEQYF. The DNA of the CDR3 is TGTGCCAGCAGCGTGGGACAGGGTCGGTACGAGCAGTACTTC. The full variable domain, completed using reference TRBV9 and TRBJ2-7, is DSGVTQTPKHLITATGQRVTLRCSPRSGDLSVYWYQQSLDQGLQFLIQYYNGEERAKGNILERFSAQQFPDLHSELNLSSLELGDSALYFCASSVGQGRYEQYFGPGTRLTVT.

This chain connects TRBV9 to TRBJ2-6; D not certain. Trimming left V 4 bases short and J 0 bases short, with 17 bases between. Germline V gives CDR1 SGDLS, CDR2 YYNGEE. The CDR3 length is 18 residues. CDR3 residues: CASSSHVIVSSGANVLTF. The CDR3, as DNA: TGTGCCAGCAGCTCCCACGTTATTGTTAGCTCTGGGGCCAACGTCCTGACTTTC.

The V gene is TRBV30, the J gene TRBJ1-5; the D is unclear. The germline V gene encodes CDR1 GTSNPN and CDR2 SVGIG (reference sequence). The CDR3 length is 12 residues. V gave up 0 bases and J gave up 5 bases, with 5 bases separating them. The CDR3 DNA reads TGTGCCTGGAGTGTGGGATATCAGCCCCAGCATTTT. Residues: CAWSVGYQPQHF.

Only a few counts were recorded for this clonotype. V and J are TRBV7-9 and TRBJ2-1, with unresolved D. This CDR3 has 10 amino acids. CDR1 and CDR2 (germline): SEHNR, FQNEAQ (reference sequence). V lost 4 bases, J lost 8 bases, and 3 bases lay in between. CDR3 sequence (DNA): TGTGCCAGCAGCTCCTATGAGCAGTTCTTC. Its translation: CASSSYEQFF.

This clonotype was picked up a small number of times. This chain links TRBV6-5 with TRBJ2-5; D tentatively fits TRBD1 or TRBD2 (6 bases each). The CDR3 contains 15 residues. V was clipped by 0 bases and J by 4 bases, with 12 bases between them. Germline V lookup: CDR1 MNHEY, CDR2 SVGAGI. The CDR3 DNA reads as TGTGCCAGCAGTTACTCGTGGGGGGCCCGAGAGACCCAGTACTTC. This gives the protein CASSYSWGARETQYF.

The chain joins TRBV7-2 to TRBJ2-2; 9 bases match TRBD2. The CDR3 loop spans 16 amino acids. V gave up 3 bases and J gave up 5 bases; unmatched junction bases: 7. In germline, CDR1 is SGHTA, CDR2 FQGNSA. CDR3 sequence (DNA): TGTGCCAGCAGCTTGACCGGGACTAGCTTTACCGGGGAGCTGTTTTTT. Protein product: CASSLTGTSFTGELFF.

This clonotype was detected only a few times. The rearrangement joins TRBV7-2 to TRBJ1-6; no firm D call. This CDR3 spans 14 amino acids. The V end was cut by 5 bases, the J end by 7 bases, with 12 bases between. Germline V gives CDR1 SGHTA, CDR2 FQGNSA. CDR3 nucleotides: TGTGCCAGCAGCCCCCCCGTAGGCAATTCACCCCTCCACTTT. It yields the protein CASSPPVGNSPLHF.

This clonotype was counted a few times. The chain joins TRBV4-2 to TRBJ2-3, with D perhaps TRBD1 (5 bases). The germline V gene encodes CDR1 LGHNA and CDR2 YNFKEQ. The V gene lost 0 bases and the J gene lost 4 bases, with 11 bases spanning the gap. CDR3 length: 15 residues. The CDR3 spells CASSQEGLGADTQYF. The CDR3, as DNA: TGTGCCAGCAGCCAAGAAGGGCTAGGGGCAGATACGCAGTATTTT.

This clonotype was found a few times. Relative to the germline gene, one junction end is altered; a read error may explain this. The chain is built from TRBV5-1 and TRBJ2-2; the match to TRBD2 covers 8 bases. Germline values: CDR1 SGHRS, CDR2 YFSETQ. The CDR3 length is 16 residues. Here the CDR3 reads CASSLARGGNTGELFF. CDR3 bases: TGTGCCAGCAGCTTAGCCCGGGGGGGAAACACCGGGGAGCTGTTTTTT. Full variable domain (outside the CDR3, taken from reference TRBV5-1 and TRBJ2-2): KAGVTQTPRYLIKTRGQQVTLSCSPISGHRSVSWYQQTPGQGLQFLFEYFSETQRNKGNFPGRFSGRQFSNSRSEMNVSTLELGDSALYLCASSLARGGNTGELFFGEGSRLTVL.

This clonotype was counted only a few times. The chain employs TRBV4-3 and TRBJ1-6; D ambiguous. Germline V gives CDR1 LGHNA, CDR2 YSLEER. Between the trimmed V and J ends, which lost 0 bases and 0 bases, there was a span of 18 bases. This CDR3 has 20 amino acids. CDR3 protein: CASSQDRVRGLGSYNSPLHF. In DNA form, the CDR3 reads TGCGCCAGCAGCCAAGATCGAGTGCGGGGATTAGGCTCCTATAATTCACCCCTCCACTTT.

CDR3 sequence (DNA): TGTGCCAGCAGCCAGCAGGGCTCGGGAGGCTACACCTTC. Protein product: CASSQQGSGGYTF. V usage is TRBV14 and J usage is TRBJ1-2; tentatively, D is TRBD1 (5 bases). Germline lookup yields CDR1 SGHDN and CDR2 FVKESK. The CDR3 is 13 residues long. The V end lost 3 bases, the J end lost 8 bases, and 13 bases lay between the germline ends.

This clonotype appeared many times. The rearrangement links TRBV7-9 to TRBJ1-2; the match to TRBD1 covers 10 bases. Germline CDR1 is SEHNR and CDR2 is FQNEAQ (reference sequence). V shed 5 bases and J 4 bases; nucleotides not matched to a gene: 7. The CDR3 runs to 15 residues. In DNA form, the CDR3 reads TGTGCCAGCAGCCGCCGGGACAGGGGATCCTATGGCTACACCTTC. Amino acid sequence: CASSRRDRGSYGYTF.

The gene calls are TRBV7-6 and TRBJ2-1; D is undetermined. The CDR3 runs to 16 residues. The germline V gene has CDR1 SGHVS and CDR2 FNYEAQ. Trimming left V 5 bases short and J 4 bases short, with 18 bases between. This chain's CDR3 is CASSPTPLEAYNEQFF. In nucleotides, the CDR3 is TGTGCCAGCAGCCCGACGCCCCTTGAGGCTTACAATGAGCAGTTCTTC.

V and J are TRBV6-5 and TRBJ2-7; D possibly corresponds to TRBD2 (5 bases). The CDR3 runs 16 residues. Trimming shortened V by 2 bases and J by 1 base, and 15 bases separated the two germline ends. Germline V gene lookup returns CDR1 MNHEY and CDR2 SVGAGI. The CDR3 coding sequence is TGTGCCAGCAGTTACGCTCCCTCCCAGCGGTCCTACGAGCAGTACTTC. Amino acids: CASSYAPSQRSYEQYF.

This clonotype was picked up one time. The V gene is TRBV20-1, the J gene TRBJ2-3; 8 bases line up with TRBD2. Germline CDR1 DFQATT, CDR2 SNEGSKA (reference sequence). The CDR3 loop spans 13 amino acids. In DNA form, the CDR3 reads TGCGCACGGGGGGCTAGCGGGACAGATACGCAGTATTTT. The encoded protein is CARGASGTDTQYF.

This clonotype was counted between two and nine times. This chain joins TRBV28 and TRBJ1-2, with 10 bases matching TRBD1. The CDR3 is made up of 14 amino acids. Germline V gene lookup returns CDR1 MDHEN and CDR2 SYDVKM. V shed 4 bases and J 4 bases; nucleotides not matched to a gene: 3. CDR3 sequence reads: CASSSGQGTYGYTF. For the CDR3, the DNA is TGTGCCAGCAGTTCGGGACAGGGGACCTATGGCTACACCTTC.

In DNA, the CDR3 is TGCAGTGCTGATGTGCTGGCGGGGGGGCCTTACAATGAGCAGTTCTTC. Translation gives CSADVLAGGPYNEQFF. The rearrangement links TRBV20-1 to TRBJ2-1; 9 positions agree with TRBD2. CDR1 is DFQATT and CDR2 is SNEGSKA in the germline V gene (reference sequence). This CDR3 spans 16 amino acids. Trimming took 5 bases from V and 4 from J; bases not matched to a gene: 12.

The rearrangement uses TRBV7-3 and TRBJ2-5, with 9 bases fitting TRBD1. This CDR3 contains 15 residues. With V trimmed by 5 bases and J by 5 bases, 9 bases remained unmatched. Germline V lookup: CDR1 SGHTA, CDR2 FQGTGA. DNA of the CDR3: TGTGCCAGCAGCGCTACAGGGGGCGCAATGGAGACCCAGTACTTC. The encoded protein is CASSATGGAMETQYF.

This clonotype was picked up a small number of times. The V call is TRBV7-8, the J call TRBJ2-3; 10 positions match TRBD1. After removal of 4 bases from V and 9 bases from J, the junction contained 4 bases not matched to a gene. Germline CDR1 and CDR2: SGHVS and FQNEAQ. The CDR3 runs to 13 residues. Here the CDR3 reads CASSSPGQGTQYF. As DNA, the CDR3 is TGTGCCAGCAGCTCGCCGGGACAGGGGACGCAGTATTTT.

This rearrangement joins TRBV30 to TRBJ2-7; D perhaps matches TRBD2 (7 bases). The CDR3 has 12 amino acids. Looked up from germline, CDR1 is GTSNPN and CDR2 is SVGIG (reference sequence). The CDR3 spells CAWGGPPYEQYF. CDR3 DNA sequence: TGTGCATGGGGGGGGCCCCCCTACGAGCAGTACTTC.

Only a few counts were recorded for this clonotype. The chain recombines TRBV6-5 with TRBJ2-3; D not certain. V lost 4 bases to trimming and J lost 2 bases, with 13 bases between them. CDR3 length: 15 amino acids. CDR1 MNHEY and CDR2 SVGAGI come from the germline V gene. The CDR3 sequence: CASSLVGSLTDTQYF. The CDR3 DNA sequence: TGTGCCAGCAGTTTGGTGGGATCCCTCACAGATACGCAGTATTTT.

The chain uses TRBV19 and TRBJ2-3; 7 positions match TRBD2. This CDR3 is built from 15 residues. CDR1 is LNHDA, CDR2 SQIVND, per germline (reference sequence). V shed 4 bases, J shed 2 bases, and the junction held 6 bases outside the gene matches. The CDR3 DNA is TGTGCCAGTAGTAGGGGGGGTCTTCTCACAGATACGCAGTATTTT. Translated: CASSRGGLLTDTQYF.

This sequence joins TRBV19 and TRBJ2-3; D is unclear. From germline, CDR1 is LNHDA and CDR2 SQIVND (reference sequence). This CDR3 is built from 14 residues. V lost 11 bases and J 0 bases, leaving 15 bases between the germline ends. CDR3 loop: CASKDVGSTDTQYF. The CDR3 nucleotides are TGTGCCTCGAAAGATGTGGGGAGCACAGATACGCAGTATTTT.

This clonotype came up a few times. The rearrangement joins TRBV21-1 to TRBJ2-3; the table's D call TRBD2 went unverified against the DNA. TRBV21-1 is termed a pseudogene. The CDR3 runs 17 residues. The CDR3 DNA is TGTGCCAGCAGCATCCGTTCTAGCGGCCAGTTTTCCCATACGCAGTATTTT. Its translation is CASSIRSSGQFSHTQYF.